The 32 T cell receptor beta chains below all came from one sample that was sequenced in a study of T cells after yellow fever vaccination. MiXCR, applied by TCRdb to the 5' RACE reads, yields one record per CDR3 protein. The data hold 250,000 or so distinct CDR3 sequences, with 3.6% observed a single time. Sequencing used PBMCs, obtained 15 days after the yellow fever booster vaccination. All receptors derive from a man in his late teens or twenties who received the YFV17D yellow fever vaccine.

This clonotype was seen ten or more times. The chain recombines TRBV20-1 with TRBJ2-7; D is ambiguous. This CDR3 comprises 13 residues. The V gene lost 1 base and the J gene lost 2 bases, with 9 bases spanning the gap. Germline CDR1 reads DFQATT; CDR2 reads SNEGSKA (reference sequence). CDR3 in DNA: TGCAGTGCTAGAGGTCGGCAGACCTACGAGCAGTACTTC. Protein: CSARGRQTYEQYF.

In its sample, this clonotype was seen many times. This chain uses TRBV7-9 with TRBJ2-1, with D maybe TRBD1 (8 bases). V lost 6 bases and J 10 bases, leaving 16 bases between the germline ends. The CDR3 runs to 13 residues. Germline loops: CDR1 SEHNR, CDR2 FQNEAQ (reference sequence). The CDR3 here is CASRSTGEGEQFF. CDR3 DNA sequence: TGTGCCAGCAGATCGACAGGGGAGGGGGAGCAGTTCTTC.

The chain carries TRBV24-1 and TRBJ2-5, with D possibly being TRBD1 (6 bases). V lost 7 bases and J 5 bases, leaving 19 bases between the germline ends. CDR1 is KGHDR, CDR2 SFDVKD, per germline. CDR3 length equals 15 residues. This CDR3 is CATSRNRAEGETQYF. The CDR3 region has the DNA TGTGCCACCAGCCGAAACAGGGCCGAGGGGGAGACCCAGTACTTC.

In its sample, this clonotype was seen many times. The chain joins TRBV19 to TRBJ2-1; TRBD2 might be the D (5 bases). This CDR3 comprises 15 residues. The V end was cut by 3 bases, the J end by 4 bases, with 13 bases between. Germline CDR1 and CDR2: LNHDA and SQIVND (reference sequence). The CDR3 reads CASSIRTGRYNEQFF. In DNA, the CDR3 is TGTGCCAGTAGTATTCGGACTGGCCGGTACAATGAGCAGTTCTTC.

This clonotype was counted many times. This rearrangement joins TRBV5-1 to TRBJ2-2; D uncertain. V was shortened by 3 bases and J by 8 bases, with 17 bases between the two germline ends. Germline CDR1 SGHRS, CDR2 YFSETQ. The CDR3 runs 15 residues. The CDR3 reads CASSSWASPRGELFF. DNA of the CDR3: TGCGCCAGCAGCTCCTGGGCCTCACCAAGGGGGGAGCTGTTTTTT.

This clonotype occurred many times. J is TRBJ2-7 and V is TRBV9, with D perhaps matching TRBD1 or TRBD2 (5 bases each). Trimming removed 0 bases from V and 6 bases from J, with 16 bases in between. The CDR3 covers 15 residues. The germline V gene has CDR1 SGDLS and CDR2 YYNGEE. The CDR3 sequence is CASSVARDPFGEQYV. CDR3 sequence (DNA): TGTGCCAGCAGCGTAGCTCGGGACCCATTCGGCGAGCAGTACGTC.

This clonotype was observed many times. The CDR3, as DNA: TGTGCCAGCAGCTTGGTGCCGTGGGAGCAGTACTTC. It translates to CASSLVPWEQYF. V is TRBV5-6 and J is TRBJ2-7; D remains ambiguous. In germline, CDR1 is SGHDT, CDR2 YYEEEE. Trimming stripped 0 bases from V and 7 bases from J, with 8 bases between. The CDR3 totals 12 residues.

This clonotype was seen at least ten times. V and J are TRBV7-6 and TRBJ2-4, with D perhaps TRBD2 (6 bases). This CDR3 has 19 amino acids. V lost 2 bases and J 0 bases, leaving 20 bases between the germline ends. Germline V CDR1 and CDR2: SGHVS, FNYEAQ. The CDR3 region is CASSLLSPLQGGAKNIQYF. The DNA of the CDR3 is TGTGCCAGCAGCTTACTGTCACCGCTCCAGGGAGGAGCCAAAAACATTCAGTACTTC.

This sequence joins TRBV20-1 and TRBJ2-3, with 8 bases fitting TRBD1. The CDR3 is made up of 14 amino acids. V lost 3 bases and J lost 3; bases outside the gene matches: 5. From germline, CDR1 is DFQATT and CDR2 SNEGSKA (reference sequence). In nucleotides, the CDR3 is TGCAGTGCTAGGAGGCAGGGGGCAACAGATACGCAGTATTTT. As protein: CSARRQGATDTQYF.

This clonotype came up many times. The CDR3 is CASSPPDRGRYEQYF. DNA of the CDR3: TGTGCCAGCAGCCCCCCGGACAGGGGTAGATACGAGCAGTACTTC. This chain links TRBV6-2 or TRBV6-3 with TRBJ2-7; 9 nucleotides agree with TRBD1. V gave up 6 bases and J gave up 4 bases; unmatched junction bases: 10. The CDR3 covers 15 residues. Germline CDR1 MNHEY, CDR2 SVGEGT.

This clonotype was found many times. The CDR3: CATGGSGANVLTF. CDR3 nucleotides: TGTGCCACAGGGGGCTCTGGGGCCAACGTCCTGACTTTC. The rearrangement links TRBV2 to TRBJ2-6; TRBD1 agrees at 7 bases. This CDR3 is 13 amino acids long. V lost 10 bases, J lost 0 bases, and 0 bases stayed unmatched. Germline assignment: CDR1 SNHLY and CDR2 FYNNEI.

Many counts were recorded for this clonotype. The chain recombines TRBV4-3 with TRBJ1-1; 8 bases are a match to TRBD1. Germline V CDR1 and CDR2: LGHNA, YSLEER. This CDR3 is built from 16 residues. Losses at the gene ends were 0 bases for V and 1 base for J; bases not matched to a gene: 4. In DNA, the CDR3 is TGCGCCAGCAGCCAAGATCCAGGACAGGGGAACACTGAAGCTTTCTTT. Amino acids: CASSQDPGQGNTEAFF.

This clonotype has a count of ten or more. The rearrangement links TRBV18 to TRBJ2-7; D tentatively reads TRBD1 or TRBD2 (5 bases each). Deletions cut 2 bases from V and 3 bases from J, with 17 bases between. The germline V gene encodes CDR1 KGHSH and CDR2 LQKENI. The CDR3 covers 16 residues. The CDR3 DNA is TGTGCCAGCTCACCAGGAAGGGGAGTACGAAGCTACGAGCAGTACGTC. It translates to CASSPGRGVRSYEQYV.

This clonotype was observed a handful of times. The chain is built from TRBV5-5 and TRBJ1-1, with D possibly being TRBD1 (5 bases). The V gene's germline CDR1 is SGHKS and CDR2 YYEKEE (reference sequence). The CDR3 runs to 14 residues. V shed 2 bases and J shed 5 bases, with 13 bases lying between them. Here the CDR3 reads CASSFPGRRTEAFF. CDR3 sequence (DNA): TGTGCCAGCAGCTTCCCAGGGAGAAGGACTGAAGCTTTCTTT.

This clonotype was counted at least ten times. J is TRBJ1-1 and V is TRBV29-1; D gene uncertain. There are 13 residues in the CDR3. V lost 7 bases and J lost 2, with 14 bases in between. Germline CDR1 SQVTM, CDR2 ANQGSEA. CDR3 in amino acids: CSAGPSLNTEAFF. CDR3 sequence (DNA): TGCAGCGCCGGACCATCTCTAAACACTGAAGCTTTCTTT.

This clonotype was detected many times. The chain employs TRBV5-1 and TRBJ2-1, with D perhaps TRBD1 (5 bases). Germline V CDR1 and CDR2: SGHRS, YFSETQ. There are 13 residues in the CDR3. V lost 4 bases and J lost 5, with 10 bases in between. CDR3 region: CASSEMTDNEQFF. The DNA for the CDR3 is TGCGCCAGCAGCGAGATGACAGACAATGAGCAGTTCTTC.

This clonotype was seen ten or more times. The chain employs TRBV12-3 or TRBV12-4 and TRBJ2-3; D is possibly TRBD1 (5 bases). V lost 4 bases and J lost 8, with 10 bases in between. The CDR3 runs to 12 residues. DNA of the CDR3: TGTGCCAGCAGTTCCGACAGCCTTACGCAGTATTTT. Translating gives CASSSDSLTQYF.

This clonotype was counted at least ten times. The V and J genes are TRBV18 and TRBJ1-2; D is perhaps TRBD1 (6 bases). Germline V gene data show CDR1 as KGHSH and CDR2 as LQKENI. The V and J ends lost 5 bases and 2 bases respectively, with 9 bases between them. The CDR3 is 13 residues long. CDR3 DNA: TGTGCCAGCTCAGAGGACAGAAACTATGGCTACACCTTC. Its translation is CASSEDRNYGYTF.

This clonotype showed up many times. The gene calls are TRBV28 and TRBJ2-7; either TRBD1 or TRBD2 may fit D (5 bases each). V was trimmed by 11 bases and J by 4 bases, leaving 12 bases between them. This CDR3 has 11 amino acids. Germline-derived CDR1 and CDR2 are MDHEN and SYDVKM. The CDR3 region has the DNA TGTGCCTCTAGGGGCGGGTACGAGCAGTACGTC. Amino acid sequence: CASRGGYEQYV.

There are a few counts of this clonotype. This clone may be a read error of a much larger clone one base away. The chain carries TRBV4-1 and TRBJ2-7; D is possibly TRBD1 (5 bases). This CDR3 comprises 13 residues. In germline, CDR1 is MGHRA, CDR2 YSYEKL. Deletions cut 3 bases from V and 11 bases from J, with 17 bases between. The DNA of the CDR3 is TGCGCCAGCAGCCACGATTGGGGCAGCCAAGAGTACTTC. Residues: CASSHDWGSQEYF.

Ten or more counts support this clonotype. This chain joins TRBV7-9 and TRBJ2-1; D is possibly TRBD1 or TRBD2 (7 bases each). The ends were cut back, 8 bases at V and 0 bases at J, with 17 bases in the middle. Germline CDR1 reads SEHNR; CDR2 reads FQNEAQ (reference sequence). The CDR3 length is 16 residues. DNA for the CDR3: TGTGCCAGCGGTCCCCCAGGGGGGGCCTCCTACAATGAGCAGTTCTTC. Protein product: CASGPPGGASYNEQFF.

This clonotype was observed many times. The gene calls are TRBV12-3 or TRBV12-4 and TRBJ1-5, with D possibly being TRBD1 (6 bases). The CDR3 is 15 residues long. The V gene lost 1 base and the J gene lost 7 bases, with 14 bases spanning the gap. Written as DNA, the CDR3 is TGTGCCAGCAGTTTAGGGTGGGCAGGGGCGCAGCCCCAGCATTTT. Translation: CASSLGWAGAQPQHF.

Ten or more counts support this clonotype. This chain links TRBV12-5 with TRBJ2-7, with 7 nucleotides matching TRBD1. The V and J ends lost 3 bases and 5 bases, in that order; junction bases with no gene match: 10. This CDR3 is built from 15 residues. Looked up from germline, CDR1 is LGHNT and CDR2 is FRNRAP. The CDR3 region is CASGFFLRDSHEQYF. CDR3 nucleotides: TGTGCTAGTGGTTTTTTCCTCCGGGACAGCCACGAGCAGTACTTC.

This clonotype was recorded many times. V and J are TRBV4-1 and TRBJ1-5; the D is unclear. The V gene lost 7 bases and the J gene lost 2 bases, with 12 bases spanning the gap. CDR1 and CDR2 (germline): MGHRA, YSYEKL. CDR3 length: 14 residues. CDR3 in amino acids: CASTSIWGNQPQHF. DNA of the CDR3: TGCGCCAGCACCTCGATATGGGGCAATCAGCCCCAGCATTTT.

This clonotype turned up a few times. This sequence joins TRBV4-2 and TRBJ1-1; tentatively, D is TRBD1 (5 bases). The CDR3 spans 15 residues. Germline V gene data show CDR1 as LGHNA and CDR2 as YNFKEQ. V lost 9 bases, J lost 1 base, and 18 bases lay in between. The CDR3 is CASCPTDGQNTEAFF. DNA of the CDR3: TGTGCCAGTTGTCCCACCGACGGACAGAACACTGAAGCTTTCTTT.

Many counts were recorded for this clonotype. CDR3 nucleotide sequence: TGCAGTGCTAGTCCCAGGGCGGGTAACACTGAAGCTTTCTTT. This sequence encodes CSASPRAGNTEAFF. This chain connects TRBV20-1 to TRBJ1-1; D perhaps matches TRBD1 (5 bases). The V and J ends lost 3 bases and 2 bases respectively, with 13 bases between them. Per the germline V gene, CDR1 is DFQATT and CDR2 is SNEGSKA (reference sequence). This CDR3 is 14 amino acids long.

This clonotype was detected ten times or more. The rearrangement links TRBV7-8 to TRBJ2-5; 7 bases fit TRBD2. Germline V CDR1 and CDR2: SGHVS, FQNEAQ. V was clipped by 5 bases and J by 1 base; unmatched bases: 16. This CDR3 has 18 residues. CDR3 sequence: CASSRGLGGNQIQETQYF. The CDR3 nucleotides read TGTGCCAGCAGCCGAGGGTTGGGGGGGAACCAGATCCAAGAGACCCAGTACTTC.

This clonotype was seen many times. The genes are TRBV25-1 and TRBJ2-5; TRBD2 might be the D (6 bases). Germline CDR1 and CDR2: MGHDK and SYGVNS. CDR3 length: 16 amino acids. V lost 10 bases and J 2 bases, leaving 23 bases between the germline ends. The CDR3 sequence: CAMEFRDSRGQETQYF. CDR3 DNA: TGTGCCATGGAGTTCCGGGACTCCCGAGGGCAAGAGACCCAGTACTTC.

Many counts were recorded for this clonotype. CDR3 in DNA: TGTGCCAGCAGCCCTCCTCTCACGGGGGGGCCCACGGAGACCCAGTACTTC. It codes for CASSPPLTGGPTETQYF. The rearrangement joins TRBV7-9 to TRBJ2-5; 8 bases line up with TRBD2. CDR3 length: 17 residues. Germline CDR1 reads SEHNR; CDR2 reads FQNEAQ (reference sequence). The V gene end was trimmed by 5 bases and the J gene end by 5 bases; junction bases not matched to a gene: 16.

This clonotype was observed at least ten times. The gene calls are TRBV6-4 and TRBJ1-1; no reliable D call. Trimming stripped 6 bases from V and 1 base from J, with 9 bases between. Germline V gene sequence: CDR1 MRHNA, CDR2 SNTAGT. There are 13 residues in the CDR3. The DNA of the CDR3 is TGTGCCAGCAGCTTTTCGGAGAACACTGAAGCTTTCTTT. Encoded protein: CASSFSENTEAFF.

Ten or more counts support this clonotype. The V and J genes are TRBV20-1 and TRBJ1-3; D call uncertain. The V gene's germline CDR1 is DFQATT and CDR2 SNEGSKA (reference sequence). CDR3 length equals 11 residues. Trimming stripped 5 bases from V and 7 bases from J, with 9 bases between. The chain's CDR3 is CSAPVVNTIYF. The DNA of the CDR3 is TGCAGTGCTCCAGTGGTCAACACCATATATTTT.

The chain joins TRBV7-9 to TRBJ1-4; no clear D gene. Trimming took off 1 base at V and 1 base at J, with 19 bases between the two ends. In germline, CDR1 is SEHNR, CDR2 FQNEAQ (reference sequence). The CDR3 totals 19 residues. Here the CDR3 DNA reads TGTGCCAGCAGCTTAGTGCGGGGAACCGGGTTGGTAACTAATGAAAAACTGTTTTTT. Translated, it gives CASSLVRGTGLVTNEKLFF. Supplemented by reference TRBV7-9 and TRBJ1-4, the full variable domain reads DTGVSQNPRHKITKRGQNVTFRCDPISEHNRLYWYRQTLGQGPEFLTYFQNEAQLEKSRLLSDRFSAERPKGSFSTLEIQRTEQGDSAMYLCASSLVRGTGLVTNEKLFFGSGTQLSVL.